This T cell receptor (beta chain) appears in the sequencing data of a study of T cells in Graves' hyperthyroidism and ophthalmopathy. Study-level information: The blood sample was taken at first diagnosis, before treatment began.

Deletions cut 6 bases from V and 3 bases from J, with 8 bases between. The CDR3 is 12 amino acids. RNA transcripts gave rise to amplified TCR beta CDR3 regions. In the first-round RT-PCR of the TCR CDR3, the HTBI primer set was used. One entry per CDR3 protein results from TCRdb running MiXCR on the multiplex PCR reads. Of some 800,000 distinct CDR3 sequences in the sample, roughly 40% are singletons; the top ten hold over 8%. Sequences were obtained from blood. This TCR was sampled from a man between 18 and 35 years old with Graves' hyperthyroidism. The chain has TRBV12-3 or TRBV12-4 and TRBJ1-2, with D uncertain. The CDR3 bases are TGTGCCAGCAGGCCGGGGTACTATGGCTACACCTTC. Protein product: CASRPGYYGYTF.